This T cell receptor (beta chain) emerged from a study of blood T cell repertoires in COVID-19. As for the study in general: Researchers got acute and convalescent COVID-19 samples from the United States, Italy and Spain. The cDNA or gDNA used as material had been derived from T cells, B-cell-depleted T cells, or PBMCs.

Only in-frame clones appear in the TCRdb table, and some are missing; sequencing was by immunoSEQ multiplex PCR. Among some 250,000 clones, 86% were seen once, and the ten largest hold approximately 2%. This CDR3 region has 14 residues. Germline V gene data show CDR1 as SGHRS and CDR2 as YFSETQ. V shed 2 bases and J 4 bases; nucleotides not matched to a gene: 4. Sequencing was performed on peripheral blood. The chain links TRBV5-1 to TRBJ2-7; 9 bases line up with TRBD2. The TCR originated in a man aged 25 to 40 who had recovered from COVID-19. The CDR3 protein is CASSLIAGEYEQYF. CDR3 in DNA: TGCGCCAGCAGCTTAATAGCGGGGGAGTACGAGCAGTACTTC.